This T cell receptor (beta chain) stems from a study of glioma-infiltrating T cells after dendritic cell vaccination (TCRdb year 2016). At the level of the whole study: A cohort of roughly 15 glioblastoma patients from Phase I and II dendritic cell vaccination trials was included, of whom 9 were newly diagnosed and 6 had recurrent disease. Tumor-infiltrating lymphocyte content was quantified and tumor and blood repertoires were compared in dendritic cell-vaccinated glioblastoma patients by deep sequencing of TCR beta CDR3 regions. Each patient was given three intradermal dendritic cell vaccine injections, spaced two weeks apart, in the arm below the axilla. Survival after dendritic cell vaccination was correlated with TCR sequencing metrics such as TIL content and the overlap between tumor and blood repertoires. Between about 2002 and 2013, the patients were given dendritic cell vaccination pulsed with autologous tumor lysate. The vaccine consisted of monocyte-derived dendritic cells cultured seven days with IL-4 and GM-CSF, then pulsed overnight with autologous tumor lysate. Here is what the overall study found, with its caveats: The three-group TCR overlap response model was described as speculative and requiring prospective validation. After dendritic cell vaccination, a higher estimated pretreatment TIL content predicted longer time to progression and longer overall survival. The cohort was small and heterogeneous, few patients had complete blood and tumor sets, and even fewer had initial-recurrent tumor pairs. TCR clonality showed no direct relationship with survival, which suggests that a diverse polyclonal response may matter.

To be selected, patients needed enough residual fresh-frozen tumor tissue and more than two years of available survival data. None of the glioblastoma patients carried an isocitrate dehydrogenase mutation, although molecular status otherwise varied. PBMC were collected before vaccination, two weeks after the third vaccination, and at tumor progression when it occurred. The Qiagen DNeasy Blood extraction Kit was used to extract genomic DNA. The CDR3, cysteine through phenylalanine, is 15 amino acids long. The DNA shown is the 45-base CDR3, in frame from base 1. This clone was seen a few times. No antigen is known for it. Relative to the germline gene, one junction end is altered; a read error may explain this. The sample has other DNA sequences that encode this CDR3 too. The immunoSEQ assay amplified TCRB CDR3 regions from 2 micrograms of genomic DNA, or from all available DNA when less than that amount was available. The multiplex PCR employed 60 forward primers targeting TCR V beta segments and 13 reverse primers targeting J beta segments. Synthetic control templates were spiked into each sample at limiting dilution to estimate reads per starting template. The Illumina HiSeq System generated 87 bp sequencing reads. The authors processed their data as follows. PCR and sequencing errors were removed by a nearest neighbor algorithm that merged closely related sequences. TCR overlap was measured as the percentage of unique tumor TCR beta sequences also present in the same patient's peripheral blood. The table comes from immuneACCESS by way of TCRdb, which keeps in-frame sequences with V and J called. Part of the clones is missing from these tables; in studies checked, under half for an unresolved V gene and the rest for unknown reasons. The DNA was the basis for D and trimming; V, J and clone size are from that table. This sample has about 21,000 clones in its table, and approximately 79% of those were observed once. About 34% of the sample goes to the ten largest clones.

This sample comprised blood, obtained before dendritic cell vaccination. The sequence was collected from a human donor with glioblastoma. Rearrangement joined TRBV6-7 to TRBJ2-7; TRBD2 could be the D gene, as 6 bases match. TRBV6-7 is designated an ORF whose function remains uncertain. The sequenced DNA: TGCGCCAGCAGTGAGTACGCGGGACCCTCCTACGAGCAGTACTTC. Its protein is CASSEYAGPSYEQYF.